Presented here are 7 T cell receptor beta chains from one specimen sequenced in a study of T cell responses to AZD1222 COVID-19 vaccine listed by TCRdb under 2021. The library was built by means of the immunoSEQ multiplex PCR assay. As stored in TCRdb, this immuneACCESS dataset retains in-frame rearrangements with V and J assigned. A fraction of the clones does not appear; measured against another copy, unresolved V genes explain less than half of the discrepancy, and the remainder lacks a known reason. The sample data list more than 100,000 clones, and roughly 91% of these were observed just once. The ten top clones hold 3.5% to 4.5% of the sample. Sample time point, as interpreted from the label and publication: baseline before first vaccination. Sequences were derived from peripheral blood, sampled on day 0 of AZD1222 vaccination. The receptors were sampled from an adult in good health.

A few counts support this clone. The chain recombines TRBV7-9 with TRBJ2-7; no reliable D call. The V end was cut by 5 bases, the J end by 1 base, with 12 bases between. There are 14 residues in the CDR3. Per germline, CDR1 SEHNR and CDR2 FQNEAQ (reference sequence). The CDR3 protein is CASSALTDSYEQYF. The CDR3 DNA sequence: TGTGCCAGCAGCGCCCTGACGGATTCCTACGAGCAGTACTTC.

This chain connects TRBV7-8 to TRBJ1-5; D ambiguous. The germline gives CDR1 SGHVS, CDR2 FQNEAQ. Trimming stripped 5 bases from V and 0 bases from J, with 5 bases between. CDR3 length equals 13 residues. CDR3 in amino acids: CASSLNSNQPQHF. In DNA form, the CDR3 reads TGTGCCAGCAGCCTTAATAGCAATCAGCCCCAGCATTTT.

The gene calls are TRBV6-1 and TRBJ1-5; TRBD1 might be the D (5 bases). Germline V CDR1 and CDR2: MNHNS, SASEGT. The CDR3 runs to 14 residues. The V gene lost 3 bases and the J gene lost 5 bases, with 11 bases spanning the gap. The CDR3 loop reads CASSEGPADQPQHF. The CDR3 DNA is TGTGCCAGCAGTGAGGGGCCCGCGGATCAGCCCCAGCATTTT.

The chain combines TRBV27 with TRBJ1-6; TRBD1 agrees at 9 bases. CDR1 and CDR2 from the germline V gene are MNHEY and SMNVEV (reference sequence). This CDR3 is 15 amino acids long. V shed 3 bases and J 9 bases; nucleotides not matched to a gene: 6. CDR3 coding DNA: TGTGCCAGCAGTTTGGACAGGGGAGGAGGTTCACCCCTCCACTTT. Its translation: CASSLDRGGGSPLHF.

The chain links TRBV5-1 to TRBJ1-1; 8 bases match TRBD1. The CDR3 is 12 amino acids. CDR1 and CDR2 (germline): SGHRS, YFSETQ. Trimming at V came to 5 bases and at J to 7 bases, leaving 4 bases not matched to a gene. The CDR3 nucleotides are TGCGCCAGCAGTACAACAGGGGGTGAAGCTTTCTTT. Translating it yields CASSTTGGEAFF.

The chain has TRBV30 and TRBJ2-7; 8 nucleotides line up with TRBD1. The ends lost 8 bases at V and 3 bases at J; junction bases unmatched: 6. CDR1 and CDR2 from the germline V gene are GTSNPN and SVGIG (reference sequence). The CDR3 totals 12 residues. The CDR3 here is CARSGGSYEQYF. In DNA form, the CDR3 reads TGTGCCCGATCAGGGGGCAGCTACGAGCAGTACTTC.

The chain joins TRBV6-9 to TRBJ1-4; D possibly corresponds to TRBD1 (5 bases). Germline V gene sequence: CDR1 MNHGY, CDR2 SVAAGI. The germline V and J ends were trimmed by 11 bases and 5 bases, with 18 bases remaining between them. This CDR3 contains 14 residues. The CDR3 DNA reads TGTGCCGCAGGGCAGACCCGGGGCAATGAAAAACTGTTTTTT. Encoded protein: CAAGQTRGNEKLFF.